This T cell receptor (beta chain) came from a study of T cell repertoires in cytomegalovirus infection (dated 2019 in TCRdb). The study in broad terms: Because public TCR beta signatures pointed to carriage of CMV infection together with the matching HLA type, the HLA type of each donor mattered for the analysis. Results the study describes overall, beyond this receptor: The ex vivo response was dominated by HLA-C-restricted CMV-specific TCR beta clonotypes, and the single most frequent clonotype in two of eight donors was supplied by these HLA-C-restricted clonotypes. In both this cohort and an independent 352-donor cohort, the cumulative frequency of public TCR beta family members distinguished carriers of CMV infection plus the relevant HLA type.

Measured from the cysteine to the phenylalanine, the CDR3 is 14 residues long. Solely the CDR3 DNA is kept, with 42 bases framed from the first base. CDR1 and CDR2, looked up from the germline V gene, are SGHTA and FQGNSA. At the junction V is shortened by 4 bases and J by 8 bases; bases outside the gene matches: 7. The sample holds many counts of this clonotype. No cognate antigen has been identified for it. No base quality values were provided; no much bigger clone lies one nucleotide off. Sequencing used an Illumina HiSeq 1500. TCRdb reprocessed the public reads (quality trimming at Q25 with fastp, clone calling with MiXCR) and kept in-frame beta chains. Rows with one shared CDR3 protein collapse into an entry with the most common genes and DNA. Recorded for this sample are approximately 250,000 distinct CDR3 sequences; over 8% of them occurred a single time. Roughly 16% of the sample lies in the top ten.

The sequence came from a human donor in good health (CMV status not recorded). Some clones in this sample may be carry-over from other donors' samples. This sequence uses TRBV7-2 and TRBJ1-2, with 10 middle bases fitting TRBD1. The material sequenced was PBMCs. The sequenced DNA: TGTGCCAGCAGCTCGGGACAGGGGAATCGGGGCTACACCTTC. Its protein product is CASSSGQGNRGYTF. Extended through the reference TRBV7-2 and TRBJ1-2 proteins, this CDR3 yields the full variable domain: GAGVSQSPSNKVTEKGKDVELRCDPISGHTALYWYRQSLGQGLEFLIYFQGNSAPDKSGLPSDRFSAERTGGSVSTLTIQRTQQEDSAVYLCASSSGQGNRGYTFGSGTRLTVV.